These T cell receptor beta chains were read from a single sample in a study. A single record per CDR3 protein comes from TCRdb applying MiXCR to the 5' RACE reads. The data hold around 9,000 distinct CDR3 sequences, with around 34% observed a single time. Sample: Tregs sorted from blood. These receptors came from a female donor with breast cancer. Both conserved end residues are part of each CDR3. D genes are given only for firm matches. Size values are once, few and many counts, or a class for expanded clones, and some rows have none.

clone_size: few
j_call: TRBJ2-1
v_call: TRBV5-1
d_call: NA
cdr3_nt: TGCGCCAGCAGCTTGGTTAGGGTAGAGCAGTTCTTC
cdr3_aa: CASSLVRVEQFF

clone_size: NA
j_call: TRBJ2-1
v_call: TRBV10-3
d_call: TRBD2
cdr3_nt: TGTGCCACCCGCGGGCCTACCGGGACTAGTCTCCATGAGCAGTTCTTC
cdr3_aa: CATRGPTGTSLHEQFF

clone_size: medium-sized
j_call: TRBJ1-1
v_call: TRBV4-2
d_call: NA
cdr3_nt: TGTGCCAGCAGCCAAGTAGTGGAGAACACTGAAGCTTTCTTT
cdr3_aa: CASSQVVENTEAFF

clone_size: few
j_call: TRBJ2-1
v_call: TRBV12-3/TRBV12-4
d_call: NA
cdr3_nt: TGTGCCAGCAGTTTGTCCCAAGATGAGTTCTTC
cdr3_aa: CASSLSQDEFF

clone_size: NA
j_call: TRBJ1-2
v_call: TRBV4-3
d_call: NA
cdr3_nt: TGCGCCAGCAGCCAAGAGGGCAGGGGAGGCTATGGCTACACCTTC
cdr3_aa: CASSQEGRGGYGYTF

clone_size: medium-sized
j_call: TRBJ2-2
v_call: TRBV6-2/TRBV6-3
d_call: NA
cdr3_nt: TGTGCCAGCACTCTAACTGACACCGGGGAGCTGTTTTTT
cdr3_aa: CASTLTDTGELFF

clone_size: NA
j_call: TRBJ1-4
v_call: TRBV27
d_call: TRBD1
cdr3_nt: TGTGCCAGCAGACTATACGGACAGGGGGCAACTAATGAAAAACTGTTTTTT
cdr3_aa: CASRLYGQGATNEKLFF

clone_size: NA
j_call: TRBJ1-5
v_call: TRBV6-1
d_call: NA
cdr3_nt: TGTGCCAGCAGTGAAACAACAGGGACTGGACAGCCCCAGCGTTTT
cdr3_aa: CASSETTGTGQPQRF

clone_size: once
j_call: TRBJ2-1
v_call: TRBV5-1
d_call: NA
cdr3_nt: TGCGCCAGCAGGGAGGCCCCGGGGGAGGCCCAGTTCTTC
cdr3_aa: CASREAPGEAQFF

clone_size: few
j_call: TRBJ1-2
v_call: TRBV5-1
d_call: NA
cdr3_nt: TGCGCCAGCAGCATACTCCGGGACGGGGATGGCTACACCTTC
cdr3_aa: CASSILRDGDGYTF

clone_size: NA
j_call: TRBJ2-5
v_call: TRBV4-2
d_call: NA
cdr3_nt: TGTGCCAGCAGCCAAGTCGAAGGGACGGGGGAGACCCAGTACTTC
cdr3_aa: CASSQVEGTGETQYF

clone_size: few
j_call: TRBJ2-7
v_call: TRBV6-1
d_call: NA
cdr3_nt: TGTGCCAGCAGTGCAGGGGCCTACGAGCAGTACTTC
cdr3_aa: CASSAGAYEQYF

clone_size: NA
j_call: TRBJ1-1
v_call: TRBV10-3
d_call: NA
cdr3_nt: TGTGCCACTACGAACGCCCTAGAGACTGAAGCTTTCTTT
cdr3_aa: CATTNALETEAFF

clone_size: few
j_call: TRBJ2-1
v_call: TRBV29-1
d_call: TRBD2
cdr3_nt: TGCAGCGTTTTCGGGACTAGCGAGTTCTTC
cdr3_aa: CSVFGTSEFF

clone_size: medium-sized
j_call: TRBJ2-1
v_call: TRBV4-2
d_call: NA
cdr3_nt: TGTGCCAGCAGCCAAGGTAGCAGCGGAGATTACAATGAGCAGTTCTTC
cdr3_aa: CASSQGSSGDYNEQFF

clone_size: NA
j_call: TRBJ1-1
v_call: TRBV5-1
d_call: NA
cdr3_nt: TGCGCCAGCAGCTTTCGTAGGGGGGGCACTGAAGCTTTCTTT
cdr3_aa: CASSFRRGGTEAFF

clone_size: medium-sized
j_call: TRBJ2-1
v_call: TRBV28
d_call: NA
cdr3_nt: TGTGCCAGCAGTTATTTAAAGGGCTCCTACAATGAGCAGTTCTTC
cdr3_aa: CASSYLKGSYNEQFF

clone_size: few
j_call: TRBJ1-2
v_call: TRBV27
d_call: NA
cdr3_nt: TGTGCCAGCAGTTTTGCAGGGGTACACTATGGCTACACCTTC
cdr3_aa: CASSFAGVHYGYTF

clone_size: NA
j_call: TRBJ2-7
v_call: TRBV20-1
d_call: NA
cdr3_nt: TGCAGTGCTAGAGATCAGGTCAGGGGTACCTACGAGCAGTACTTC
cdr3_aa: CSARDQVRGTYEQYF

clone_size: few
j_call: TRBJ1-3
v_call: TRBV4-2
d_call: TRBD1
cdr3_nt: TGTGCCAGCAGCCAGGAGGACAGGGCTGGAAACACCATATATTTT
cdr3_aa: CASSQEDRAGNTIYF

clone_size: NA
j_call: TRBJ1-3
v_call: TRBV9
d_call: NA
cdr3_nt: TGTGCCAGCAGCCCGCGTGGGGAGATCGGAAACACCATATATTTT
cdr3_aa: CASSPRGEIGNTIYF

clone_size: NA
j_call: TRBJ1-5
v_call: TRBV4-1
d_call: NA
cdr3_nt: TGCGCCAGCAGCCAGGAAGGGAATAGCAATCAGCCCCAGCATTTT
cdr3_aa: CASSQEGNSNQPQHF

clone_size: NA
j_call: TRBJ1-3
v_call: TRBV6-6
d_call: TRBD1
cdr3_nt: TGTGCCAGCACTATACAGGGGAGGTCCGGAAACACCATATATTTT
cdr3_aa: CASTIQGRSGNTIYF

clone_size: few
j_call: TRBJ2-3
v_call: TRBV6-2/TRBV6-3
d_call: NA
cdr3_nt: TGTGCCAGCAGTTACCAAGGTGGGCCCGTTGATACGCAGTATTTT
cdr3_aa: CASSYQGGPVDTQYF

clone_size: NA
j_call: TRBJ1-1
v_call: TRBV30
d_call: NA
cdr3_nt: TGTGCCTGGAGTCTAGGAGGGACATCTGAAGCTTTCTTT
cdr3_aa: CAWSLGGTSEAFF

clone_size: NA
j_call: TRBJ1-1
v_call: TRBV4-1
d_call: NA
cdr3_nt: TGCGCCAGCAGCCGGGGGGCCACTGAAGCTTTCTTT
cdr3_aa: CASSRGATEAFF

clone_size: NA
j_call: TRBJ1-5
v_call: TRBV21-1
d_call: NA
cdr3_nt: TGTGCCAGCAGCCCGGGACCGCTCCTTCATCAGCCCCAGCATTTT
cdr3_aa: CASSPGPLLHQPQHF

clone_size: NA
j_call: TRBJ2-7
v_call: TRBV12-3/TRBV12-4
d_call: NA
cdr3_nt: TGTGCCAGCAGTTTACGGGCTAGAGTCGTATACGAGCAGTACTTC
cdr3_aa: CASSLRARVVYEQYF

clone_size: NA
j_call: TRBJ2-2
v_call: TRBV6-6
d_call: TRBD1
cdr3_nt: TGTGCCAGCAGACCCAAGACCGGGACAGTGGCTCCAAGAAAAACCGGGGAGCTGTTTTTT
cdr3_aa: CASRPKTGTVAPRKTGELFF